The present TCR beta chain was sequenced within a study of shared clonotypes between healthy human individuals. Each of the donors was a healthy adult who was HIV-negative and had not had a recent acute infection or vaccination. This CDR3 is 13 amino acids long. The germline gives CDR1 SGHVS, CDR2 FNYEAQ. Deletions cut 7 bases from V and 2 bases from J, with 11 bases between. In the case of this clone: What it binds is unknown.

The study, taken as a whole, reports: Investigators expected sequencing depth to affect clonotype sharing among donors.

Profiling relied on immunoSEQ multiplex PCR, and the TCRdb table lists in-frame clones only, not all of them. The sample has more than 400,000 clones; 70% to 85% are singletons. This TCR came from a woman in her thirties or forties in good health. Some clones in this sample may be carry-over from other donors' samples. Sequenced sample: PBMCs. The chain joins TRBV7-6 to TRBJ2-5; no definite D call. Written as DNA, the CDR3 is TGTGCCAGCACGAAGGGTCAGCAAGAGACCCAGTACTTC. Protein sequence: CASTKGQQETQYF.